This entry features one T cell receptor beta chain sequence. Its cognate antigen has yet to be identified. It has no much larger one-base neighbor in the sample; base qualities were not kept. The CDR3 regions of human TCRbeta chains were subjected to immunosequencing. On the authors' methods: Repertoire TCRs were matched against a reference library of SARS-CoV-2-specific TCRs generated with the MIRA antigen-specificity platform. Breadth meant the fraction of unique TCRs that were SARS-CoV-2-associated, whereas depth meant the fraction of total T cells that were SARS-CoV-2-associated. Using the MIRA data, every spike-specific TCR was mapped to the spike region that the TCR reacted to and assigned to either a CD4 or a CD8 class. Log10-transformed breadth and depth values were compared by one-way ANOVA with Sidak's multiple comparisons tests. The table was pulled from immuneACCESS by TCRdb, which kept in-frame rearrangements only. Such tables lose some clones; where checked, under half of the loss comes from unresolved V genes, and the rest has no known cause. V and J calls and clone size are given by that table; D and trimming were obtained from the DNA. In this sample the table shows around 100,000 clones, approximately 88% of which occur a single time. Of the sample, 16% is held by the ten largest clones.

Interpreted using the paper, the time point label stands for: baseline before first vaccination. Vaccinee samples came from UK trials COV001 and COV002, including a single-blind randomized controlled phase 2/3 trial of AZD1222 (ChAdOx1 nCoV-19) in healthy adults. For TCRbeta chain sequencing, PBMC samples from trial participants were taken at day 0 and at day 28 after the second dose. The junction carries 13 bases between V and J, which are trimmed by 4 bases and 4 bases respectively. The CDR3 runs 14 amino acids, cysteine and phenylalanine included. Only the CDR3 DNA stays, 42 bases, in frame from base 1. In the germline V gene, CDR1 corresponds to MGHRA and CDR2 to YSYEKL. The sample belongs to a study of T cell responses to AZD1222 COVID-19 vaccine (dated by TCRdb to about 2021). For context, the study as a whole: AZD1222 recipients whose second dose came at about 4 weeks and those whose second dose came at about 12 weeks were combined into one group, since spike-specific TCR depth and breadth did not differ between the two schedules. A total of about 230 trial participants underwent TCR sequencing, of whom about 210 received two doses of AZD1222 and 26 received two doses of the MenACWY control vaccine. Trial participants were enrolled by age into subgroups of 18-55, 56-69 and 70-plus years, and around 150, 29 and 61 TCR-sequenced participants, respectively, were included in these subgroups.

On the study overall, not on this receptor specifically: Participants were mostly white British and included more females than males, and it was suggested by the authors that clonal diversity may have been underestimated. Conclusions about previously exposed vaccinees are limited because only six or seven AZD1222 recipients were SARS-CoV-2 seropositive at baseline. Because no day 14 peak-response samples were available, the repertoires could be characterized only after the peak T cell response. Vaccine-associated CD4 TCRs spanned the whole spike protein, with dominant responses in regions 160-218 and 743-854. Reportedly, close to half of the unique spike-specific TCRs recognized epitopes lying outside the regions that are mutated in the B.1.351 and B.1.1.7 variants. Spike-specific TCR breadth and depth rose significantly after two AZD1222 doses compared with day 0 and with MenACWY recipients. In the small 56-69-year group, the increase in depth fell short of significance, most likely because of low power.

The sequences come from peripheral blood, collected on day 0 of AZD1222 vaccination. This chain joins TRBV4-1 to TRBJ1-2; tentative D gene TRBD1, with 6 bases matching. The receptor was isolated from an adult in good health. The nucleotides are TGCGCCAGCAGCCTACCGGACAGCTTCTATGGCTACACCTTC. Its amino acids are CASSLPDSFYGYTF.